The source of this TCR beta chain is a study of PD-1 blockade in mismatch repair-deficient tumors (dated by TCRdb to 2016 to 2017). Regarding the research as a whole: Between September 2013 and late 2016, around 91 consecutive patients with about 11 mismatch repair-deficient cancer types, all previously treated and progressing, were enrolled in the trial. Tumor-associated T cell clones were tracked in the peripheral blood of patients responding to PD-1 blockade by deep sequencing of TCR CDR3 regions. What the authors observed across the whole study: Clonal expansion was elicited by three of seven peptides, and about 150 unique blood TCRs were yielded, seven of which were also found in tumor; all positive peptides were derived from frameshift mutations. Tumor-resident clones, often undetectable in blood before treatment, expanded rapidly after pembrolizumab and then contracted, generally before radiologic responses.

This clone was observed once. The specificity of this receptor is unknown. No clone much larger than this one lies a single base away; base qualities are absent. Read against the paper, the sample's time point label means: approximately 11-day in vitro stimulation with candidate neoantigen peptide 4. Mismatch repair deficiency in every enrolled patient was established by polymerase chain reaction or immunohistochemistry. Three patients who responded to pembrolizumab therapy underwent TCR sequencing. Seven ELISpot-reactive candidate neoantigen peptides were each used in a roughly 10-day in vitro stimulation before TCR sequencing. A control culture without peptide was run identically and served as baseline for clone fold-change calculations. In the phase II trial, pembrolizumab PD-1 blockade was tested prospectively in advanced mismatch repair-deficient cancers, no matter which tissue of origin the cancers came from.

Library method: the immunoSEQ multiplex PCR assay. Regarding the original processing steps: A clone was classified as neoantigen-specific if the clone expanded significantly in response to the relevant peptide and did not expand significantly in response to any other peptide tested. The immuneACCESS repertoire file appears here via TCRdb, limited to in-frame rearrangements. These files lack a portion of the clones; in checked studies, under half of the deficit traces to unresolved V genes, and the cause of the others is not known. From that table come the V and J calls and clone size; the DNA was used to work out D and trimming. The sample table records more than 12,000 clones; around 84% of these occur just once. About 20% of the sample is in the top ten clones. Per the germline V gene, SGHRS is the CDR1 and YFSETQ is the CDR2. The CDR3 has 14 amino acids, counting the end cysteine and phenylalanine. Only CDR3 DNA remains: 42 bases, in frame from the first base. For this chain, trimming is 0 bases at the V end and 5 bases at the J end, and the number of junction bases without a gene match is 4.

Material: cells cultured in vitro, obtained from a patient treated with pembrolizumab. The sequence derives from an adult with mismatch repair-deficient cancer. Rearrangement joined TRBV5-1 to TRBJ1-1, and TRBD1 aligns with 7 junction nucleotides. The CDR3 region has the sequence CASSLEQGWTEAFF. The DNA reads TGCGCCAGCAGCTTGGAACAGGGGTGGACTGAAGCTTTCTTT.